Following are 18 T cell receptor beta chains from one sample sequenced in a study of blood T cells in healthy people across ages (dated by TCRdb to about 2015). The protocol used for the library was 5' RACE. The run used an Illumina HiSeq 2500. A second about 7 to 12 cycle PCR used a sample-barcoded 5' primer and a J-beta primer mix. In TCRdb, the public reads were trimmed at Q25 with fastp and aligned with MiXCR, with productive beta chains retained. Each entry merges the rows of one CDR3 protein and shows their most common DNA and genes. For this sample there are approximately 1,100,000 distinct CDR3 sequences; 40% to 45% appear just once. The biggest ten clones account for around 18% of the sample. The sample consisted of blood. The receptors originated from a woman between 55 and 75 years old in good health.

The DNA of the CDR3 is TGTGCCAGCAGTTCGGGACTAGCGGGGGAACAGTCCGAGCAGTACTTC. Translating gives CASSSGLAGEQSEQYF. This chain uses TRBV7-9 with TRBJ2-7; 14 bases are a match to TRBD2. The CDR3 has 16 residues. Germline V CDR1 and CDR2: SEHNR, FQNEAQ (reference sequence). With 6 bases clipped from V and 6 bases from J, the junction kept 10 bases outside the gene matches.

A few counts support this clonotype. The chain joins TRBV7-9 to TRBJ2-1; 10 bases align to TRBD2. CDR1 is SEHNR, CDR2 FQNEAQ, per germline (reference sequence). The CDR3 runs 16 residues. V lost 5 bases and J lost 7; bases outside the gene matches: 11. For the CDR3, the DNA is TGTGCCAGCAGCCCCAGGACTAGCGGAGTGAGGAATGAGCAGTTCTTC. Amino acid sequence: CASSPRTSGVRNEQFF.

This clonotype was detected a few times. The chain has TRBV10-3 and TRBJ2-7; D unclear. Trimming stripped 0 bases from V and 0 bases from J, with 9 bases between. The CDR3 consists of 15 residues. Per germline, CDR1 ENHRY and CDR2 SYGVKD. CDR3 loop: CAISESGRSSYEQYF. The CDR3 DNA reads TGTGCCATCAGTGAGTCCGGACGGAGCTCCTACGAGCAGTACTTC.

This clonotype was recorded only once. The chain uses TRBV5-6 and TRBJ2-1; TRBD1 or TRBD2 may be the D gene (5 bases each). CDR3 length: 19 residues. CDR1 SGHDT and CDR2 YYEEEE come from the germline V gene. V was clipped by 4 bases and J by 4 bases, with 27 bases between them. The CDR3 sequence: CASSQGWDPRRPIYNEQFF. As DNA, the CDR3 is TGTGCCAGCAGCCAGGGTTGGGACCCTCGCCGTCCTATATACAATGAGCAGTTCTTC. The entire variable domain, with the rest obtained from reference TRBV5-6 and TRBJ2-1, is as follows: DAGVTQSPTHLIKTRGQQVTLRCSPKSGHDTVSWYQQALGQGPQFIFQYYEEEERQRGNFPDRFSGHQFPNYSSELNVNALLLGDSALYLCASSQGWDPRRPIYNEQFFGPGTRLTVL.

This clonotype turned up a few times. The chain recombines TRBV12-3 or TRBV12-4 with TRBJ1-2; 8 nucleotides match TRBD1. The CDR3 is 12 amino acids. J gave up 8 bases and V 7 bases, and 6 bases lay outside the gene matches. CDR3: CASTMTGAGYTF. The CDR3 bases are TGTGCCAGCACTATGACAGGGGCCGGCTACACCTTC.

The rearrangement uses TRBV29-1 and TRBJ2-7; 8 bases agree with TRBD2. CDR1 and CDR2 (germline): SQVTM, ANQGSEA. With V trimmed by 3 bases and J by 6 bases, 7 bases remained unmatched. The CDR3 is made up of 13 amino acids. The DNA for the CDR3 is TGCAGCGTTGATGCCAGCGGGAGTAGCGAGCAGTACTTC. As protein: CSVDASGSSEQYF.

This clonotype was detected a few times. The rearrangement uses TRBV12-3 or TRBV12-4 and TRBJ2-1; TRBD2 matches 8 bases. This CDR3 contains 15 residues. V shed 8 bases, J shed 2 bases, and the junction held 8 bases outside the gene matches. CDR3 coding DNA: TGTGCCAGCGGCGGGGCGGGAGGTACCTACAATGAGCAGTTCTTC. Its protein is CASGGAGGTYNEQFF.

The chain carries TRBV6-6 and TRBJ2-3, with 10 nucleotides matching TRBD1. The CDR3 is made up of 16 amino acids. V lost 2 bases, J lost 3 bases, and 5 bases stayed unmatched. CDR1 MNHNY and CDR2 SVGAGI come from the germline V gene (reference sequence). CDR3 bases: TGTGCCAGCAGTTACCCGCCGGGACAGGGGACAGATACGCAGTATTTT. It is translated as CASSYPPGQGTDTQYF.

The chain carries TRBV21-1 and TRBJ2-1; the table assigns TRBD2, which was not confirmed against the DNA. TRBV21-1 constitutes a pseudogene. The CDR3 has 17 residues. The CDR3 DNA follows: TGTGCCAGCAGCAACGCGGGACTAGCGGGAGACTACAATGAGCAGTTCTTC. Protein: CASSNAGLAGDYNEQFF.

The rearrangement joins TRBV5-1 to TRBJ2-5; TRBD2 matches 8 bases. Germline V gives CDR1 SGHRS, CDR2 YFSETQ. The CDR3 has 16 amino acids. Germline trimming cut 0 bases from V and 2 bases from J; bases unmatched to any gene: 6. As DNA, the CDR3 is TGCGCCAGCAGCTTGGCCAGCGGGGGACCTCAAGAGACCCAGTACTTC. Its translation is CASSLASGGPQETQYF.

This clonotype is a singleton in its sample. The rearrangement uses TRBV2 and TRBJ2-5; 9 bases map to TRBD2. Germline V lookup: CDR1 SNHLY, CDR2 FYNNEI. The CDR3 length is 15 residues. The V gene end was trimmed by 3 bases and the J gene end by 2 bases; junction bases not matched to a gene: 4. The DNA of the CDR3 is TGTGCCAGCAGTGATACTAGCGGGTGGCAAGAGACCCAGTACTTC. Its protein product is CASSDTSGWQETQYF.

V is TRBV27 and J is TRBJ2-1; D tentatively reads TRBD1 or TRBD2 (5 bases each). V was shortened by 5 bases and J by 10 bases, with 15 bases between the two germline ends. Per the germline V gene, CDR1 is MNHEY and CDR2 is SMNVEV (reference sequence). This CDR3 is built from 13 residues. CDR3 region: CASSGGGKPEQFF. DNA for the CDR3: TGTGCCAGCAGTGGGGGTGGTAAGCCCGAGCAGTTCTTC.

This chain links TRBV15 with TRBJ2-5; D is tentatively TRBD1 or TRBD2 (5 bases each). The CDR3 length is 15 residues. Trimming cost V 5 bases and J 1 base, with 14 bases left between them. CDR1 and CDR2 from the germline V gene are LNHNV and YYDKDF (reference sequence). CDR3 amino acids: CATSPGAQVQETQYF. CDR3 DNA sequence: TGTGCCACCAGCCCCGGGGCACAGGTCCAAGAGACCCAGTACTTC.

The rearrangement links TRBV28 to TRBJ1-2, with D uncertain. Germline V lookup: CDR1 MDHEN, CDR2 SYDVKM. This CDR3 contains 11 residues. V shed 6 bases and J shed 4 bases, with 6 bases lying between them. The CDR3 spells CASRNSYGYTF. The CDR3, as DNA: TGTGCCAGCAGAAATAGCTATGGCTACACCTTC.

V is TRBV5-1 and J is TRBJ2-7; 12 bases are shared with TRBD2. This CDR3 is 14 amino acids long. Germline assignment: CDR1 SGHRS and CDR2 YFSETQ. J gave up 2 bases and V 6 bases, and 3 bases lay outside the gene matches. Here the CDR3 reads CASTRLAGAYEQYF. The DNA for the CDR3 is TGCGCCAGCACCAGACTAGCGGGAGCCTACGAGCAGTACTTC.

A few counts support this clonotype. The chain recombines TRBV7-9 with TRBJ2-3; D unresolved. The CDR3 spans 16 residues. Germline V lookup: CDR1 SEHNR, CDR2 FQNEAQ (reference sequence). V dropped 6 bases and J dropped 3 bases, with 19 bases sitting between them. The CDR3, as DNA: TGTGCCAGCAGAAGCCCCGGGCCCACAACTACAGATACGCAGTATTTT. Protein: CASRSPGPTTTDTQYF.

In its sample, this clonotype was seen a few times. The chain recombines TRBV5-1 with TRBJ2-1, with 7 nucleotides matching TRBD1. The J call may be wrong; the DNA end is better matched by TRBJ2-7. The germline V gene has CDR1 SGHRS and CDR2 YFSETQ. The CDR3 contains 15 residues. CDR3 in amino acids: CASSQQGLTYNEQYF. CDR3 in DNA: TGCGCCAGCAGCCAACAGGGGCTCACCTACAATGAGCAGTACTTC.

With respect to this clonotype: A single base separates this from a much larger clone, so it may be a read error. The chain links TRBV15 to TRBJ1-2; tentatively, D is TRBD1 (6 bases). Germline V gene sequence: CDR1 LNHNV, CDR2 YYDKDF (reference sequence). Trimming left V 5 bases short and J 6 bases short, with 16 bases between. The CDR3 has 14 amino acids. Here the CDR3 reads CATSPNRELDGYTF. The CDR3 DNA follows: TGTGCCACCAGCCCCAACAGGGAGCTAGATGGCTACACCTTC. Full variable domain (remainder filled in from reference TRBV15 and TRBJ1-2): DAMVIQNPRYQVTQFGKPVTLSCSQTLNHNVMYWYQQKSSQAPKLLFHYYDKDFNNEADTPDNFQSRRPNTSFCFLDIRSPGLGDTAMYLCATSPNRELDGYTFGSGTRLTVV.